A single sample gave rise to the 15 T cell receptor beta chains below, sequenced in a study of cytomegalovirus exposure and HLA in healthy donors. Method: immunoSEQ multiplex PCR; TCRdb's copy keeps in-frame clones and lacks some. Of around 160,000 clones listed, 75% to 95% are singletons. Sequencing was carried out using PBMCs. These receptors all stem from a woman aged 18-30 years in good health and CMV-seropositive.

The genes are TRBV5-6 and TRBJ1-6; TRBD1 matches 9 bases. This CDR3 is 16 amino acids long. Germline assignment: CDR1 SGHDT and CDR2 YYEEEE. After removal of 5 bases from V and 6 bases from J, the junction contained 9 bases not matched to a gene. CDR3 sequence reads: CASSRLQGAGNSPLHF. The CDR3 DNA reads as TGTGCCAGCAGTCGATTACAGGGGGCTGGTAATTCACCCCTCCACTTT. Using reference TRBV5-6 and TRBJ1-6 for the parts outside the CDR3, the full variable domain is DAGVTQSPTHLIKTRGQQVTLRCSPKSGHDTVSWYQQALGQGPQFIFQYYEEEERQRGNFPDRFSGHQFPNYSSELNVNALLLGDSALYLCASSRLQGAGNSPLHFGNGTRLTVT.

The chain employs TRBV5-1 and TRBJ1-1, with 7 bases that match TRBD1. V lost 0 bases and J lost 3; bases outside the gene matches: 11. The CDR3 has 17 amino acids. Germline values: CDR1 SGHRS, CDR2 YFSETQ. The DNA for the CDR3 is TGCGCCAGCAGCTTGGCGGCCAGGGGGGCTCGGGACACTGAAGCTTTCTTT. It codes for CASSLAARGARDTEAFF. Full variable domain (rest looked up from reference TRBV5-1 and TRBJ1-1): KAGVTQTPRYLIKTRGQQVTLSCSPISGHRSVSWYQQTPGQGLQFLFEYFSETQRNKGNFPGRFSGRQFSNSRSEMNVSTLELGDSALYLCASSLAARGARDTEAFFGQGTRLTVV.

This clone has only one observation. The chain couples TRBV2 to TRBJ1-4; 11 bases are shared with TRBD1. The CDR3 totals 17 residues. Per germline, CDR1 SNHLY and CDR2 FYNNEI. V lost 6 bases, J lost 5 bases, and 11 bases stayed unmatched. This CDR3 is CASRPRTGGAGNEKLFF. CDR3 in DNA: TGTGCCAGCAGGCCGAGGACAGGGGGCGCGGGGAATGAAAAACTGTTTTTT.

The CDR3 protein is CSVISFDTQYF. The CDR3 DNA sequence: TGCAGCGTCATTAGTTTCGATACGCAGTATTTT. The chain joins TRBV29-1 to TRBJ2-3; no clear D. CDR1 and CDR2 (germline): SQVTM, ANQGSEA. The CDR3 loop spans 11 amino acids. The V end lost 6 bases, the J end lost 6 bases, and 10 bases lay between the germline ends.

This clone was picked up one time. The chain joins TRBV4-3 to TRBJ2-7, with 7 bases lining up with TRBD1. The J segment lost 0 bases and the V segment lost 0 bases, leaving 5 bases of the junction unmatched. Germline CDR1 and CDR2: LGHNA and YSLEER. The CDR3 totals 16 residues. The chain's CDR3 is CASSQDRDSFSYEQYF. The CDR3 nucleotides are TGCGCCAGCAGCCAAGACCGGGACAGCTTCTCCTACGAGCAGTACTTC.

This clone was seen a single time. The gene calls are TRBV5-1 and TRBJ2-5, with TRBD2 matching 7 bases. CDR1 SGHRS and CDR2 YFSETQ come from the germline V gene. J was trimmed by 4 bases and V by 4 bases; bases with no gene match: 7. The CDR3 consists of 14 residues. As DNA, the CDR3 is TGCGCCAGCAGCCGGGCGGGAGAGGGAGAGACCCAGTACTTC. Translation gives CASSRAGEGETQYF.

This clone was found once. The rearrangement links TRBV7-9 to TRBJ1-1, with D possibly matching TRBD1 (6 bases). The length of the CDR3 is 14 residues. Germline V gives CDR1 SEHNR, CDR2 FQNEAQ (reference sequence). V was cut by 0 bases and J by 2 bases, with 7 bases left in between. DNA of the CDR3: TGTGCCAGCAGCTTAGCACAGGGTAACACTGAAGCTTTCTTT. Its protein product is CASSLAQGNTEAFF.

The V call is TRBV5-1, the J call TRBJ2-2; the match to TRBD1 covers 11 bases. Germline trimming cut 4 bases from V and 5 bases from J; bases unmatched to any gene: 7. Germline-derived CDR1 and CDR2 are SGHRS and YFSETQ. CDR3 size: 16 residues. DNA of the CDR3: TGCGCCAGCAGCGCCGGGGACAGGGGGAATACCGGGGAGCTGTTTTTT. Translating it yields CASSAGDRGNTGELFF. The whole variable domain, remainder taken from reference TRBV5-1 and TRBJ2-2, is KAGVTQTPRYLIKTRGQQVTLSCSPISGHRSVSWYQQTPGQGLQFLFEYFSETQRNKGNFPGRFSGRQFSNSRSEMNVSTLELGDSALYLCASSAGDRGNTGELFFGEGSRLTVL.

This chain joins TRBV6-5 and TRBJ1-2, with D possibly being TRBD1 (5 bases). V was trimmed by 7 bases and J by 6 bases, leaving 18 bases between them. The CDR3 spans 14 residues. Germline V CDR1 and CDR2: MNHEY, SVGAGI. CDR3 region: CASKSNRHEDGYTF. The CDR3 DNA sequence: TGTGCCAGCAAGTCTAACAGGCACGAAGATGGCTACACCTTC.

V is TRBV21-1 and J is TRBJ2-5; the DNA was not compared with TRBD1, the D call given in the table. TRBV21-1 is a pseudogene locus. The CDR3 runs to 15 residues. The CDR3 region has the DNA TGTGCCAGCAGCAAAGGGGCAGGGGTTGGAGAGACCCAGTACTTC. Its protein product is CASSKGAGVGETQYF.

This clone was seen a single time. The chain joins TRBV27 to TRBJ1-2, with D hard to call. Germline CDR1 MNHEY, CDR2 SMNVEV (reference sequence). V lost 2 bases to trimming and J lost 4 bases, with 20 bases between them. CDR3 length: 17 amino acids. CDR3 coding DNA: TGTGCCAGCAGTTTAAAGCTCCTAGCCCCCGATGGCTATGGCTACACCTTC. This encodes CASSLKLLAPDGYGYTF.

The V call is TRBV7-8, the J call TRBJ2-5; TRBD1 is a possible D gene (6 bases). The V and J ends lost 4 bases and 5 bases respectively, with 20 bases between them. This CDR3 region has 16 residues. Per the germline V gene, CDR1 is SGHVS and CDR2 is FQNEAQ. The CDR3: CASSSKNRATGETQYF. The CDR3 region has the DNA TGTGCCAGCAGCTCAAAAAACAGGGCCACAGGGGAGACCCAGTACTTC. The full variable domain, completed using reference TRBV7-8 and TRBJ2-5, is GAGVSQSPRYKVAKRGQDVALRCDPISGHVSLFWYQQALGQGPEFLTYFQNEAQLDKSGLPSDRFFAERPEGSVSTLKIQRTQQEDSAVYLCASSSKNRATGETQYFGPGTRLLVL.

The chain recombines TRBV19 with TRBJ2-1; 11 nucleotides match TRBD1. V lost 2 bases to trimming and J lost 8 bases; unmatched junction nucleotides: 5. CDR1 is LNHDA, CDR2 SQIVND, per germline (reference sequence). The CDR3 is made up of 15 amino acids. The CDR3 nucleotides read TGTGCCAGTAGTATAACCGGGACAGGGGGGGATGAGCAGTTCTTC. Protein sequence: CASSITGTGGDEQFF.

The chain employs TRBV6-1 and TRBJ2-7; D gene uncertain. There are 13 residues in the CDR3. The germline V gene encodes CDR1 MNHNS and CDR2 SASEGT. V was trimmed by 6 bases and J by 0 bases, leaving 9 bases between them. CDR3 loop: CASRTSSSYEQYF. Here the CDR3 DNA reads TGTGCCAGCAGGACAAGCAGCTCCTACGAGCAGTACTTC.

CDR3 sequence: CASSLGSGSLTCEQFF. CDR3 nucleotide sequence: TGTGCCAGCAGCTTAGGTAGCGGGAGTCTTACTTGTGAGCAGTTCTTC. The chain has TRBV11-2 and TRBJ2-1, with 9 bases identical to TRBD2. The CDR3 totals 16 residues. V was pared by 1 base and J by 9 bases, with 10 bases of the junction left unmatched. Per germline, CDR1 SGHAT and CDR2 FQNNGV.